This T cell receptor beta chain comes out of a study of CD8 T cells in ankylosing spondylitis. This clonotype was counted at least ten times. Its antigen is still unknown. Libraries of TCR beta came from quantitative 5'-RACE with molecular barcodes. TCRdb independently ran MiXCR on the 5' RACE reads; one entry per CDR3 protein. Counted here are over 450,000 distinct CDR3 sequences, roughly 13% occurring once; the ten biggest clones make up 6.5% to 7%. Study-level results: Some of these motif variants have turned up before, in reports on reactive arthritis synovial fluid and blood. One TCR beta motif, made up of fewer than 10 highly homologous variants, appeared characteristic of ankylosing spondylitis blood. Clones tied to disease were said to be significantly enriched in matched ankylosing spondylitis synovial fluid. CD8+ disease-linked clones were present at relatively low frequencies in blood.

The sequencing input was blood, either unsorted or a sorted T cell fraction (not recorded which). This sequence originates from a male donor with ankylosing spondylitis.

In DNA form, the CDR3 reads TGCGCCAGCAGCTTAGGGACAGTCAACTATGGCTACACCTTC. Protein product: CASSLGTVNYGYTF. The genes are TRBV5-1 and TRBJ1-2, with 7 bases matching TRBD1. Germline V gives CDR1 SGHRS, CDR2 YFSETQ. This CDR3 spans 14 amino acids. V was pared by 2 bases and J by 2 bases, with 3 bases of the junction left unmatched.